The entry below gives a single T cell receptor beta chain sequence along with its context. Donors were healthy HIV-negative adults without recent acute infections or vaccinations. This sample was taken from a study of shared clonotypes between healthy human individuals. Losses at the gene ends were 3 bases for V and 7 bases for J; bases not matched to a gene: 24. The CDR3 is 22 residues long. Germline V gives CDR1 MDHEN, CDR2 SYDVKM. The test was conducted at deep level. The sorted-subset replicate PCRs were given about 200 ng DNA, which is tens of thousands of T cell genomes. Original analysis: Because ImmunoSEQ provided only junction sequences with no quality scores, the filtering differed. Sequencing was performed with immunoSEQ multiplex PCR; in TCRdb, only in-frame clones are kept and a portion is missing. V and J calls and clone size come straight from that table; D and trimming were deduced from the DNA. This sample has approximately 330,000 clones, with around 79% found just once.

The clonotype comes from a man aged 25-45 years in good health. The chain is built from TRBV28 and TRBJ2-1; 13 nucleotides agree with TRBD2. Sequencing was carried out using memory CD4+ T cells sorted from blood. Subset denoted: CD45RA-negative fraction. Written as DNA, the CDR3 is TGTGCCAGCAGTTTCTCATTTCCGCGACTAGCGGGAGGATTGTGGAAATATAATGAGCAGTTCTTC. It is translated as CASSFSFPRLAGGLWKYNEQFF.